Sequencing of this T cell receptor beta chain was carried out in a study of blood T cell repertoires in COVID-19. At the level of the study: The analysed material was cDNA or gDNA that came from T cells, B-cell-depleted T cells, or PBMCs.

This CDR3 is built from 13 residues. Germline-derived CDR1 and CDR2 are SNHLY and FYNNEI. Trimming took 6 bases from V and 8 from J; bases not matched to a gene: 9. The repertoire was sequenced with immunoSEQ multiplex PCR; TCRdb's copy has only in-frame clones and lacks some. The sample lists about 210,000 clones, approximately 85% occurring once. The chain recombines TRBV2 with TRBJ1-2; 7 bases align to TRBD1. This sequence originates from a woman between 45 and 60 years old with active or convalescent COVID-19. Material for sequencing was peripheral blood. CDR3 in DNA: TGTGCCAGCAGAACAGGACAGGTTGGAGGCTACACCTTC. Protein: CASRTGQVGGYTF. The whole variable domain, remainder taken from reference TRBV2 and TRBJ1-2, is EPEVTQTPSHQVTQMGQEVILRCVPISNHLYFYWYRQILGQKVEFLVSFYNNEISEKSEIFDDQFSVERPDGSNFTLKIRSTKLEDSAMYFCASRTGQVGGYTFGSGTRLTVV.